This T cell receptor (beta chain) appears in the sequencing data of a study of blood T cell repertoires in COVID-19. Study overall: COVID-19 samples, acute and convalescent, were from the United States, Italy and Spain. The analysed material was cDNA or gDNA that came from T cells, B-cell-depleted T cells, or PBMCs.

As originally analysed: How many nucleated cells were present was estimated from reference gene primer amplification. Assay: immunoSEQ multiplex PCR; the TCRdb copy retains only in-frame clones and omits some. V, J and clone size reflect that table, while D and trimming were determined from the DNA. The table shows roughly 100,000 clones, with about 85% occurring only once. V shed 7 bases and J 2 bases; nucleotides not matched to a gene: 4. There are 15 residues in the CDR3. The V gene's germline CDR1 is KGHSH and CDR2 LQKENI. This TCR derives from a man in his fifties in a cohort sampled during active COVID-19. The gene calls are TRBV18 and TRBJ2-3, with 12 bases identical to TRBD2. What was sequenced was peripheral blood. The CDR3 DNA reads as TGTGCCAGCTTGACTAGCGGGGGATCCACAGATACGCAGTATTTT. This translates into CASLTSGGSTDTQYF.